The 6 T cell receptor beta chains presented below share a single source sample, sequenced in a study of cytomegalovirus exposure and HLA in healthy donors. PCR used 60 Vbeta primers and 13 Jbeta primers. The table came from immunoSEQ multiplex PCR; TCRdb's copy has only in-frame clones and leaves some out. The sample holds around 99,000 clones, roughly 70% seen once. Sequencing input: PBMCs. These receptors came from a woman aged 65 to 85 in good health and CMV-seropositive.

The genes are TRBV6-5 and TRBJ1-4, with D possibly being TRBD1 (5 bases). There are 14 residues in the CDR3. Trimming took off 5 bases at V and 7 bases at J, with 14 bases between the two ends. Germline V CDR1 and CDR2: MNHEY, SVGAGI. The CDR3 DNA reads TGTGCCAGCAGTCCAATGGGGGGAGGTGAAAAACTGTTTTTT. Translation: CASSPMGGGEKLFF.

The V call is TRBV4-3, the J call TRBJ1-1, with 8 bases matching TRBD1. The CDR3 loop spans 17 amino acids. The V gene's germline CDR1 is LGHNA and CDR2 YSLEER. J was trimmed by 1 base and V by 1 base; bases with no gene match: 8. The CDR3 is CASSQVEAGGWNTEAFF. The CDR3 DNA reads as TGCGCCAGCAGCCAAGTCGAAGCAGGGGGCTGGAACACTGAAGCTTTCTTT.

The chain uses TRBV7-3 and TRBJ2-2; TRBD1 matches at 9 bases. Germline assignment: CDR1 SGHTA and CDR2 FQGTGA. The length of the CDR3 is 16 residues. The V and J ends lost 5 bases and 5 bases, in that order; junction bases with no gene match: 9. CDR3 amino acids: CASSQSPGQGTGELFF. Written as DNA, the CDR3 is TGTGCCAGCAGCCAAAGCCCGGGACAGGGTACCGGGGAGCTGTTTTTT.

This chain connects TRBV29-1 to TRBJ2-1; 8 bases map to TRBD1. Trimming at V came to 1 base and at J to 6 bases, leaving 5 bases not matched to a gene. This CDR3 region has 14 residues. CDR1 SQVTM and CDR2 ANQGSEA come from the germline V gene. The CDR3 loop reads CSVEGGTGGNEQFF. The CDR3 DNA is TGCAGCGTTGAAGGGGGCACAGGGGGCAATGAGCAGTTCTTC.

This clone was seen only once. V gene TRBV19 combines with J gene TRBJ2-5; D uncertain. The germline gives CDR1 LNHDA, CDR2 SQIVND (reference sequence). V lost 5 bases, J lost 5 bases, and 15 bases lay in between. The CDR3 loop spans 14 amino acids. CDR3 DNA sequence: TGTGCCAGTAGTGCGGCCGCGACGGTGGAGACCCAGTACTTC. Its translation: CASSAAATVETQYF.

V is TRBV7-9 and J is TRBJ2-2; TRBD2 aligns across 13 bases. Germline CDR1 is SEHNR and CDR2 is FQNEAQ (reference sequence). The CDR3 has 16 amino acids. V shed 6 bases and J 0 bases; nucleotides not matched to a gene: 1. The CDR3: CASRGLAGANTGELFF. The DNA for the CDR3 is TGTGCCAGCAGAGGACTAGCGGGGGCGAACACCGGGGAGCTGTTTTTT.